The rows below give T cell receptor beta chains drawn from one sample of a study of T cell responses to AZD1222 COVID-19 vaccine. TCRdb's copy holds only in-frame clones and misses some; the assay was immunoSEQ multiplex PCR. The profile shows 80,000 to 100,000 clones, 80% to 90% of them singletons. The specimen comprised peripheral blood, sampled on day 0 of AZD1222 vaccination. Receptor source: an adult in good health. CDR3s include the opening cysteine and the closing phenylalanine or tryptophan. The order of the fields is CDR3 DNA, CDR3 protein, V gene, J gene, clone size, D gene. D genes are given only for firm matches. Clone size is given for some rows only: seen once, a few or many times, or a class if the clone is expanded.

CDR3nt: TGTGCCAGCAGCCAAGCAGTCCGAAACTATGGCTACACCTTC
CDR3aa: CASSQAVRNYGYTF
v_gene: TRBV4-2
j_gene: TRBJ1-2
abundance: NA
d_gene: NA

CDR3nt: TGTGCCAGCAGCGTGGGACAGAATAACTATGGCTACACCTTC
CDR3aa: CASSVGQNNYGYTF
v_gene: TRBV7-8
j_gene: TRBJ1-2
abundance: NA
d_gene: TRBD1

CDR3nt: TGCAGCGTCGGGACAGGGACCTACGAGCAGTACTTC
CDR3aa: CSVGTGTYEQYF
v_gene: TRBV29-1
j_gene: TRBJ2-7
abundance: once
d_gene: TRBD1

CDR3nt: TGTGCCTGGAGTAAGGACAGAACCTACGAGCAGTACTTC
CDR3aa: CAWSKDRTYEQYF
v_gene: TRBV30
j_gene: TRBJ2-7
abundance: NA
d_gene: NA

CDR3nt: TGTGCCAGCAGTATAAGGACAGGGGAGTTCTTC
CDR3aa: CASSIRTGEFF
v_gene: TRBV2
j_gene: TRBJ2-1
abundance: NA
d_gene: TRBD1

CDR3nt: TGTGCCAGCAGTTCAGGAGAGAATTCACCCCTCCACTTT
CDR3aa: CASSSGENSPLHF
v_gene: TRBV9
j_gene: TRBJ1-6
abundance: NA
d_gene: NA

CDR3nt: TGTGCCAGCACCATGGGGGCAGTCGAGACCCAGTACTTC
CDR3aa: CASTMGAVETQYF
v_gene: TRBV2
j_gene: TRBJ2-5
abundance: NA
d_gene: NA

CDR3nt: TGTGCCAGCAGTTTTGATAATTCACCCCTCCACTTT
CDR3aa: CASSFDNSPLHF
v_gene: TRBV12-3/TRBV12-4
j_gene: TRBJ1-6
abundance: NA
d_gene: NA

CDR3nt: TGCGCCAGCAGCTTGGAGCAGGGAGGCTACACCTTC
CDR3aa: CASSLEQGGYTF
v_gene: TRBV5-1
j_gene: TRBJ1-2
abundance: NA
d_gene: NA

CDR3nt: TGTGCCAGCAGTGAGCAGCTACAGGGGTTGGGCTACACCTTC
CDR3aa: CASSEQLQGLGYTF
v_gene: TRBV6-1
j_gene: TRBJ1-2
abundance: NA
d_gene: TRBD1

CDR3nt: TGTGCCAGCAGTGCCCAGACAGGGTACGACTACGAGCAGTACTTC
CDR3aa: CASSAQTGYDYEQYF
v_gene: TRBV6-2/TRBV6-3
j_gene: TRBJ2-7
abundance: NA
d_gene: TRBD1

CDR3nt: TGTGCCAGCAGAAAGGGGGTTGGGGATACGCAGTATTTT
CDR3aa: CASRKGVGDTQYF
v_gene: TRBV7-3
j_gene: TRBJ2-3
abundance: NA
d_gene: NA

CDR3nt: TGTGCCAGTAACTTACTAGCGGGAGGGCACGGTGAGCAGTTCTTC
CDR3aa: CASNLLAGGHGEQFF
v_gene: TRBV19
j_gene: TRBJ2-1
abundance: NA
d_gene: TRBD2

CDR3nt: TGTGCCAGTAGTCCGGGACTCGGGTCACCCCTCCACTTT
CDR3aa: CASSPGLGSPLHF
v_gene: TRBV19
j_gene: TRBJ1-6
abundance: medium-sized
d_gene: NA

CDR3nt: TGTGCCAGCAGCCAAAAACCGGGACGGGCCTCCTACGAGCAGTACTTC
CDR3aa: CASSQKPGRASYEQYF
v_gene: TRBV14
j_gene: TRBJ2-7
abundance: NA
d_gene: NA

CDR3nt: TGTGCCAGCAGTTACTCTAAGGGGATGAACACTGAAGCTTTCTTT
CDR3aa: CASSYSKGMNTEAFF
v_gene: TRBV6-5
j_gene: TRBJ1-1
abundance: NA
d_gene: NA

CDR3nt: TGTGCCAGTAGTATAAGGCAGGGGACCACTGAAGCTTTCTTT
CDR3aa: CASSIRQGTTEAFF
v_gene: TRBV19
j_gene: TRBJ1-1
abundance: NA
d_gene: NA

CDR3nt: TGTGCCACCTGGGGGACAGGGGGCTTTCAGCCCCAGCATTTT
CDR3aa: CATWGTGGFQPQHF
v_gene: TRBV19
j_gene: TRBJ1-5
abundance: once
d_gene: TRBD1

CDR3nt: TGTGCCAGCAAACGACAGGGTTCGGACGAGCAGTACTTC
CDR3aa: CASKRQGSDEQYF
v_gene: TRBV6-5
j_gene: TRBJ2-7
abundance: NA
d_gene: TRBD1

CDR3nt: TGTGCCTGGAGTCAGGGATTCCACTCCTACGAGCAGTACTTC
CDR3aa: CAWSQGFHSYEQYF
v_gene: TRBV30
j_gene: TRBJ2-7
abundance: NA
d_gene: NA

CDR3nt: TGCGCCAGCAGCCCCAACATGGGGGGGAGTGGCTATGGCTACACCTTC
CDR3aa: CASSPNMGGSGYGYTF
v_gene: TRBV5-1
j_gene: TRBJ1-2
abundance: NA
d_gene: NA

CDR3nt: TGTGCCAGCAGGAGGGGCGGGACAGCTAATGAAAAACTGTTTTTT
CDR3aa: CASRRGGTANEKLFF
v_gene: TRBV4-2
j_gene: TRBJ1-4
abundance: NA
d_gene: TRBD1

CDR3nt: TGTGCCTGGAGCCCCGGACAGGGGTTCAATCAGCCCCAGCATTTT
CDR3aa: CAWSPGQGFNQPQHF
v_gene: TRBV30
j_gene: TRBJ1-5
abundance: NA
d_gene: TRBD1

CDR3nt: TGTGCCAGCAGCTTAGGGGAGTATAGCAATCAGCCCCAGCATTTT
CDR3aa: CASSLGEYSNQPQHF
v_gene: TRBV7-8
j_gene: TRBJ1-5
abundance: once
d_gene: NA

CDR3nt: TGTGCCAGCAGTTTACTAGCGGGCGGTGAGCAGTTCTTC
CDR3aa: CASSLLAGGEQFF
v_gene: TRBV12-3/TRBV12-4
j_gene: TRBJ2-1
abundance: once
d_gene: TRBD2

CDR3nt: TGTGCCAGCAGCCAAGAAGCCTACAATGAGCAGTTCTTC
CDR3aa: CASSQEAYNEQFF
v_gene: TRBV4-2
j_gene: TRBJ2-1
abundance: NA
d_gene: NA

CDR3nt: TGTGCCTGGAGCCCTACAGGGGGCGGATACGAGCAGTACTTC
CDR3aa: CAWSPTGGGYEQYF
v_gene: TRBV30
j_gene: TRBJ2-7
abundance: once
d_gene: TRBD1

CDR3nt: TGTGCCAGCAGCTTAGGCCAGCCCTATGGCTACACCTTC
CDR3aa: CASSLGQPYGYTF
v_gene: TRBV13
j_gene: TRBJ1-2
abundance: NA
d_gene: NA

CDR3nt: TGCGCCAGCAGTGAGGGGGACCAGCCCCAGCATTTT
CDR3aa: CASSEGDQPQHF
v_gene: TRBV10-1
j_gene: TRBJ1-5
abundance: NA
d_gene: NA

CDR3nt: TGTGCCAGCAGTTCCGGGACCACAAGCTCCTACGAGCAGTACTTC
CDR3aa: CASSSGTTSSYEQYF
v_gene: TRBV6-2/TRBV6-3
j_gene: TRBJ2-7
abundance: NA
d_gene: NA

CDR3nt: TGTGCCAGTAGTATAGATCAGAGCCACCAAGAGACCCAGTACTTC
CDR3aa: CASSIDQSHQETQYF
v_gene: TRBV19
j_gene: TRBJ2-5
abundance: NA
d_gene: NA

CDR3nt: TGTGCCTGGAGTGTTATTAAGGAAAAACTGTTTTTT
CDR3aa: CAWSVIKEKLFF
v_gene: TRBV30
j_gene: TRBJ1-4
abundance: NA
d_gene: NA

CDR3nt: TGTGCCAGCAGCCACAATACGCAGTATTTT
CDR3aa: CASSHNTQYF
v_gene: TRBV6-5
j_gene: TRBJ2-3
abundance: NA
d_gene: NA

CDR3nt: TGTGCCAGCAGACTGAGTAAGGGGAATGAGCAGTTCTTC
CDR3aa: CASRLSKGNEQFF
v_gene: TRBV6-5
j_gene: TRBJ2-1
abundance: once
d_gene: NA

CDR3nt: TGTGCCAGCAGCTTTGAGTACCCGAATTCACCCCTCCACTTT
CDR3aa: CASSFEYPNSPLHF
v_gene: TRBV11-2
j_gene: TRBJ1-6
abundance: NA
d_gene: NA

CDR3nt: TGTGCCAGCAGCTTAGGGGCCGGAGGGGTTAATCATCAGCCCCAGCATTTT
CDR3aa: CASSLGAGGVNHQPQHF
v_gene: TRBV7-2
j_gene: TRBJ1-5
abundance: NA
d_gene: NA

CDR3nt: TGTGCCAGCAACGATGGACGAAGTAATAATGAAAAACTGTTTTTT
CDR3aa: CASNDGRSNNEKLFF
v_gene: TRBV5-8
j_gene: TRBJ1-4
abundance: NA
d_gene: NA

CDR3nt: TGTGCCAGCAGCTTATCCCTGGATCAGGGGGAAAAACTGTTTTTT
CDR3aa: CASSLSLDQGEKLFF
v_gene: TRBV11-3
j_gene: TRBJ1-4
abundance: NA
d_gene: NA

CDR3nt: TGTGCCAGCAGTTTGCGACAGGGGTTTAATCAGCCCCAGCATTTT
CDR3aa: CASSLRQGFNQPQHF
v_gene: TRBV28
j_gene: TRBJ1-5
abundance: once
d_gene: TRBD1

CDR3nt: TGTGCCAGCAGCAAAAGTACCGGGACAGGCTCCTACGAGCAGTACTTC
CDR3aa: CASSKSTGTGSYEQYF
v_gene: TRBV21-1
j_gene: TRBJ2-7
abundance: NA
d_gene: NA

CDR3nt: TGCGCCAGCAGCTTGACTAGTGATAATTCACCCCTCCACTTT
CDR3aa: CASSLTSDNSPLHF
v_gene: TRBV5-1
j_gene: TRBJ1-6
abundance: NA
d_gene: NA

CDR3nt: TGCGCCAGCACTCGTGGGAGGGGATGGTCAACTAATGAAAAACTGTTTTTT
CDR3aa: CASTRGRGWSTNEKLFF
v_gene: TRBV10-1
j_gene: TRBJ1-4
abundance: NA
d_gene: NA

CDR3nt: TGTGCCAGCAGCTGGGTAGAGACCGACAATGAGCAGTTCTTC
CDR3aa: CASSWVETDNEQFF
v_gene: TRBV7-6
j_gene: TRBJ2-1
abundance: NA
d_gene: NA